Presented here are 32 T cell receptor beta chains from one specimen sequenced in a study of blood T cell repertoires in COVID-19. Sequencing was performed with immunoSEQ multiplex PCR; in TCRdb, only in-frame clones are kept and a portion is missing. The table has some 70,000 clones, about nine tenths seen once; the top ten hold about 6.6%. Sequencing used peripheral blood. Source of these receptors: a man in his fifties with active COVID-19.

The V gene is TRBV24-1, the J gene TRBJ2-5, with 12 bases identical to TRBD2. V lost 3 bases and J lost 3; bases outside the gene matches: 7. The CDR3 sequence is 17 residues long. CDR1 and CDR2 (germline): KGHDR, SFDVKD. The CDR3 is CATSDPTSGGVEETQYF. The DNA for the CDR3 is TGTGCCACCAGTGATCCGACTAGCGGGGGAGTTGAAGAGACCCAGTACTTC.

This chain links TRBV29-1 with TRBJ2-7; no clear D gene. The CDR3 contains 12 residues. The V gene's germline CDR1 is SQVTM and CDR2 ANQGSEA. V was shortened by 4 bases and J by 6 bases, with 13 bases between the two germline ends. CDR3 sequence reads: CSVGQAYAEQYF. The CDR3 DNA follows: TGCAGCGTTGGGCAAGCGTACGCCGAGCAGTACTTC.

The rearrangement links TRBV30 to TRBJ1-5; D ambiguous. Germline CDR1 GTSNPN, CDR2 SVGIG (reference sequence). This CDR3 comprises 13 residues. V was cut by 2 bases and J by 5 bases, with 10 bases left in between. DNA of the CDR3: TGTGCCTGGAGTCCCCAGGTTGATCAGCCCCAGCATTTT. This encodes CAWSPQVDQPQHF.

This clone was observed a few times. This rearrangement joins TRBV12-3 or TRBV12-4 to TRBJ1-5; D unresolved. This CDR3 is built from 13 residues. Deletions cut 6 bases from V and 5 bases from J, with 11 bases between. CDR3: CASSPGRYQPQHF. The CDR3 DNA is TGTGCCAGCAGCCCCGGGAGGTATCAGCCCCAGCATTTT.

This clone was recorded only once. This rearrangement joins TRBV28 to TRBJ2-2; TRBD2 aligns across 11 bases. Unmatched junction bases numbered 9, after V lost 4 bases and J lost 5 bases. Germline lookup yields CDR1 MDHEN and CDR2 SYDVKM. The CDR3 extends over 17 amino acids. CDR3 residues: CASSSLTSGRRTGELFF. As DNA, the CDR3 is TGTGCCAGCAGTTCCCTAACTAGCGGGAGACGGACCGGGGAGCTGTTTTTT.

This chain connects TRBV28 to TRBJ1-2; no firm D call. The V end lost 5 bases, the J end lost 0 bases, and 16 bases lay between the germline ends. Per the germline V gene, CDR1 is MDHEN and CDR2 is SYDVKM. The CDR3 covers 16 residues. The CDR3: CASSTLTRGANYGYTF. Here the CDR3 DNA reads TGTGCCAGCAGTACATTAACACGGGGAGCTAACTATGGCTACACCTTC.

DNA for the CDR3: TGTGCCACCAGTGAAGATACAGGGGAAGATCGCTATGGCTACACCTTC. Protein product: CATSEDTGEDRYGYTF. The chain recombines TRBV24-1 with TRBJ1-2, with 7 bases identical to TRBD1. Germline CDR1 and CDR2: KGHDR and SFDVKD. V shed 4 bases, J shed 4 bases, and the junction held 11 bases outside the gene matches. The CDR3 spans 16 residues.

The rearrangement joins TRBV28 to TRBJ1-1, with 7 positions matching TRBD1. Looked up from germline, CDR1 is MDHEN and CDR2 is SYDVKM. This CDR3 is built from 15 residues. The J segment lost 3 bases and the V segment lost 8 bases, leaving 12 bases of the junction unmatched. This CDR3 is CASYVRQGGYTEAFF. CDR3 nucleotides: TGTGCCAGCTACGTACGACAGGGTGGGTACACTGAAGCTTTCTTT.

This sequence joins TRBV19 and TRBJ1-1, with 7 bases identical to TRBD1. The CDR3 is 14 residues long. The ends lost 5 bases at V and 7 bases at J; junction bases unmatched: 10. Germline assignment: CDR1 LNHDA and CDR2 SQIVND (reference sequence). CDR3 sequence (DNA): TGTGCCAGTAGTCCAACCGGGACAGCCCTTGAAGCTTTCTTT. This encodes CASSPTGTALEAFF.

Details on this clone: A read error may account for a junction end that differs from germline. The chain links TRBV7-8 to TRBJ2-3; tentatively, D is TRBD2 (6 bases). The CDR3 runs to 13 residues. CDR1 and CDR2 (germline): SGHVS, FQNEAQ. This CDR3 reads CASSLNRRDGLSF. CDR3 DNA: TGTGCCAGCAGCTTAAATCGGCGGGATGGGCTGAGTTTT.

The chain is built from TRBV28 and TRBJ2-5, with D tentatively TRBD1 (5 bases). Trimming removed 3 bases at V and 4 bases at J, with 18 bases between. In germline, CDR1 is MDHEN, CDR2 SYDVKM. The CDR3 is 16 amino acids. CDR3 in amino acids: CASSFLSRATRETQYF. As DNA, the CDR3 is TGTGCCAGCAGTTTCCTGAGCAGGGCAACTCGAGAGACCCAGTACTTC.

In its sample, this clone was seen once. The chain joins TRBV18 to TRBJ2-1, with TRBD2 identical over 11 bases. In germline, CDR1 is KGHSH, CDR2 LQKENI. The CDR3 extends over 15 amino acids. V trimming: 6 bases; J trimming: 7 bases; junction bases outside the gene matches: 8. The DNA of the CDR3 is TGTGCCAGCTCCCCGACTAGCGGGGAGATTAATGAGCAGTTCTTC. Translating it yields CASSPTSGEINEQFF.

This chain joins TRBV6-1 and TRBJ2-3, with TRBD2 identical over 12 bases. Unmatched junction bases numbered 7, after V lost 4 bases and J lost 2 bases. CDR1 and CDR2 from the germline V gene are MNHNS and SASEGT. This CDR3 is built from 17 residues. CDR3 sequence reads: CASSGLAGDLYTDTQYF. Written as DNA, the CDR3 is TGTGCCAGCAGTGGACTAGCGGGGGACTTATACACAGATACGCAGTATTTT.

V gene TRBV7-2 combines with J gene TRBJ1-1; D unclear. V was trimmed by 5 bases and J by 8 bases, leaving 12 bases between them. Germline CDR1 reads SGHTA; CDR2 reads FQGNSA. The CDR3 sequence is 12 residues long. DNA for the CDR3: TGTGCCAGCAGCCCCCTAAGCCGGGAAGCTTTCTTT. It codes for CASSPLSREAFF.

The chain has TRBV6-6 and TRBJ1-3, with 8 bases matching TRBD1. CDR3 length: 16 amino acids. Germline V gene lookup returns CDR1 MNHNY and CDR2 SVGAGI (reference sequence). Trimming cost V 0 bases and J 6 bases; bases outside gene matches: 7. The CDR3 DNA reads TGTGCCAGCAGTTACTCCCCGGGACAGGTAGCAAACACCATATATTTT. This codes for CASSYSPGQVANTIYF.

V is TRBV4-3 and J is TRBJ1-4; 9 bases match TRBD1. The CDR3 is 19 amino acids. Germline V gene data show CDR1 as LGHNA and CDR2 as YSLEER. The junction had 12 bases not matched to a gene; V was cut back by 4 bases and J by 0 bases. The CDR3 loop reads CASSLSGTGKFATNEKLFF. The CDR3 DNA reads as TGCGCCAGCAGCCTTTCGGGGACAGGGAAATTCGCAACTAATGAAAAACTGTTTTTT.

This clone was observed once. The rearrangement links TRBV28 to TRBJ1-5; 7 bases match TRBD1. This CDR3 comprises 15 residues. V shed 6 bases and J 7 bases; nucleotides not matched to a gene: 12. Germline CDR1 and CDR2: MDHEN and SYDVKM. The DNA of the CDR3 is TGTGCCAGCAGCCCCAGCGACAGGGTTCGACAGCCCCAGCATTTT. It encodes CASSPSDRVRQPQHF. The whole variable domain, remainder taken from reference TRBV28 and TRBJ1-5, is DVKVTQSSRYLVKRTGEKVFLECVQDMDHENMFWYRQDPGLGLRLIYFSYDVKMKEKGDIPEGYSVSREKKERFSLILESASTNQTSMYLCASSPSDRVRQPQHFGDGTRLSIL.

The chain is built from TRBV10-3 and TRBJ1-1, with 7 nucleotides matching TRBD1. Germline values: CDR1 ENHRY, CDR2 SYGVKD. The CDR3 is 14 residues long. V dropped 7 bases and J dropped 3; count of bases not matched to a gene: 8. CDR3 protein: CAITKTGLDTEAFF. In DNA, the CDR3 is TGTGCCATCACGAAGACAGGGTTGGACACTGAAGCTTTCTTT.

The chain links TRBV6-6 to TRBJ2-1; 11 positions agree with TRBD2. The CDR3 has 15 residues. Germline loops: CDR1 MNHNY, CDR2 SVGAGI (reference sequence). Germline trimming cut 3 bases from V and 6 bases from J; bases unmatched to any gene: 4. The CDR3 here is CASSYSGRAGNEQFF. CDR3 nucleotide sequence: TGTGCCAGCAGTTATAGCGGGAGGGCCGGCAATGAGCAGTTCTTC.

The chain employs TRBV19 and TRBJ1-5; TRBD1 agrees at 7 bases. Trimming took 5 bases from V and 0 from J; bases not matched to a gene: 7. Germline values: CDR1 LNHDA, CDR2 SQIVND (reference sequence). The CDR3 sequence is 16 residues long. The DNA of the CDR3 is TGTGCCAGTAGTGCCGACAGGGAGAATAGCAATCAGCCCCAGCATTTT. Its protein product is CASSADRENSNQPQHF.

Here the CDR3 reads CASSPQNRGRADTQYF. In nucleotides, the CDR3 is TGTGCCAGCTCACCACAGAACAGGGGTAGAGCAGATACGCAGTATTTT. The genes are TRBV18 and TRBJ2-3; 7 bases line up with TRBD1. V lost 1 base and J lost 4; bases outside the gene matches: 8. The CDR3 extends over 16 amino acids. Germline-derived CDR1 and CDR2 are KGHSH and LQKENI. Full variable domain (rest looked up from reference TRBV18 and TRBJ2-3): NAGVMQNPRHLVRRRGQEARLRCSPMKGHSHVYWYRQLPEEGLKFMVYLQKENIIDESGMPKERFSAEFPKEGPSILRIQQVVRGDSAAYFCASSPQNRGRADTQYFGPGTRLTVL.

The CDR3 DNA sequence: TGTGCCAGCAGTTTACTAGCGGGAGAAGACGAGCAGTACTTC. It yields the protein CASSLLAGEDEQYF. V and J are TRBV27 and TRBJ2-7; 10 positions match TRBD2. V was clipped by 2 bases and J by 5 bases; unmatched bases: 3. In germline, CDR1 is MNHEY, CDR2 SMNVEV (reference sequence). The CDR3 consists of 14 residues.

This clone was seen only a few times. This chain connects TRBV7-2 to TRBJ2-5; D is perhaps TRBD2 (5 bases). This CDR3 is built from 13 residues. Germline CDR1 SGHTA, CDR2 FQGNSA. V lost 1 base to trimming and J lost 3 bases, with 6 bases between them. CDR3 DNA: TGTGCCAGCAGCTTAGTGCGGGAAGAGACCCAGTACTTC. It translates to CASSLVREETQYF.

The chain is built from TRBV24-1 and TRBJ2-2; 8 nucleotides agree with TRBD1. CDR3 length equals 16 residues. Per the germline V gene, CDR1 is KGHDR and CDR2 is SFDVKD. Unmatched junction bases numbered 8, after V lost 3 bases and J lost 6 bases. CDR3 sequence: CATSDARTGISGELFF. The CDR3 coding sequence is TGTGCCACCAGTGATGCCCGGACAGGGATCTCCGGGGAGCTGTTTTTT.

This sequence joins TRBV27 and TRBJ1-2; D not certain. This CDR3 spans 14 amino acids. The V end was cut by 4 bases, the J end by 2 bases, with 11 bases between. CDR1 is MNHEY and CDR2 is SMNVEV in the germline V gene (reference sequence). CDR3 region: CASSSSIRNYGYTF. The CDR3 coding sequence is TGTGCCAGCAGTTCCTCGATCCGGAACTATGGCTACACCTTC.

The CDR3 bases are TGTGCCAGCAGCGTAGTGGGGGGTACACCCCTCCACTTT. Its protein is CASSVVGGTPLHF. The genes are TRBV9 and TRBJ1-6, with D tentatively TRBD1 (5 bases). V shed 0 bases and J shed 11 bases, with 9 bases lying between them. The CDR3 totals 13 residues. Looked up from germline, CDR1 is SGDLS and CDR2 is YYNGEE.

The genes are TRBV19 and TRBJ2-4, with 7 positions matching TRBD1. V lost 8 bases to trimming and J lost 0 bases; unmatched junction nucleotides: 7. The CDR3 sequence is 15 residues long. Germline V gives CDR1 LNHDA, CDR2 SQIVND (reference sequence). CDR3 residues: CASGQVRLAKNIQYF. The CDR3 DNA reads TGTGCCAGTGGACAGGTCCGTTTAGCCAAAAACATTCAGTACTTC.

The chain recombines TRBV15 with TRBJ2-5; D is undetermined. The CDR3 is 16 residues long. Germline assignment: CDR1 LNHNV and CDR2 YYDKDF (reference sequence). Between the trimmed V and J ends, which lost 4 bases and 1 base, there was a span of 16 bases. The CDR3 loop reads CATSTAVHQRQETQYF. In nucleotides, the CDR3 is TGTGCCACCAGCACCGCGGTCCATCAGCGCCAAGAGACCCAGTACTTC.

The rearrangement uses TRBV28 and TRBJ1-2, with D perhaps matching TRBD1 (5 bases). This CDR3 is 14 amino acids long. The V and J ends lost 4 bases and 8 bases respectively, with 17 bases between them. CDR1 and CDR2 (germline): MDHEN, SYDVKM. CDR3 sequence: CASSYHGEGSGYTF. CDR3 DNA: TGTGCCAGCAGTTATCACGGGGAGGGGAGCGGCTACACCTTC.

This chain joins TRBV18 and TRBJ2-3; 7 bases are shared with TRBD1. The CDR3 extends over 14 amino acids. CDR1 and CDR2 (germline): KGHSH, LQKENI. V trimming: 1 base; J trimming: 4 bases; junction bases outside the gene matches: 2. The CDR3 reads CASSPRQGPDTQYF. Written as DNA, the CDR3 is TGTGCCAGCTCACCACGACAGGGCCCAGATACGCAGTATTTT.

V is TRBV19 and J is TRBJ1-1, with no clear D. The CDR3 covers 13 residues. Trimming pared 5 bases from V and 1 base from J, leaving 8 bases between. Germline assignment: CDR1 LNHDA and CDR2 SQIVND (reference sequence). Written as DNA, the CDR3 is TGTGCCAGTAGTGGGCAGAGGAACACTGAAGCTTTCTTT. Protein: CASSGQRNTEAFF. Full variable domain (outside the CDR3, taken from reference TRBV19 and TRBJ1-1): DGGITQSPKYLFRKEGQNVTLSCEQNLNHDAMYWYRQDPGQGLRLIYYSQIVNDFQKGDIAEGYSVSREKKESFPLTVTSAQKNPTAFYLCASSGQRNTEAFFGQGTRLTVV.

The rearrangement links TRBV6-5 to TRBJ1-1; D might be TRBD1 (5 bases). The V end was cut by 2 bases, the J end by 5 bases, with 15 bases between. The germline V gene has CDR1 MNHEY and CDR2 SVGAGI. The CDR3 runs 15 residues. DNA for the CDR3: TGTGCCAGCAGTTACGGGACCCGGGGAGGTACTGAAGCTTTCTTT. Its translation: CASSYGTRGGTEAFF.